This paragraph covers one TCR beta chain sequence. This specimen comes from a study of CXCR3-negative and CXCR3-positive naive CD8 T cells. This CDR3 has 15 residues. Germline CDR1 is ENHRY and CDR2 is SYGVKD. Via 5' RACE with UMI labels, TRB cDNA libraries were prepared. TCRdb re-called the 5' RACE reads and gives one entry per CDR3 protein, without DNA. This repertoire includes about 50,000 distinct CDR3 sequences. The chain couples TRBV10-3 to TRBJ1-1. The source material was naive CXCR3- CD8+ T cells from blood. As to subset: CD45RO-CCR7+CD27+CD95- naive CD8+ T cells lacking CXCR3 (TNR3-). The clonotype comes from a human donor in good health. Some clones in this sample may be carry-over from other donors' samples. CDR3 sequence: CAISEGTDGNTEAFF.